The sequence of this TCR beta chain was determined in a study of siplizumab effects on memory and regulatory T cells. V was cut by 0 bases and J by 5 bases, with 11 bases left in between. The CDR3 has 15 residues. The V gene's germline CDR1 is KGHSH and CDR2 LQKENI. Roughly 100,000 TCR templates were assayed per sample. Assay: immunoSEQ multiplex PCR; the TCRdb copy retains only in-frame clones and omits some. The sample records about 100,000 clones, about nine tenths being singletons. Sequences were obtained from CD4+ T cells sorted from blood. J is TRBJ2-1 and V is TRBV18; D possibly corresponds to TRBD1 (5 bases). This TCR came from a human donor in good health. CDR3 nucleotides: TGTGCCAGCTCACCACCGCAGGGTAATCACAATGAGCAGTTCTTC. The encoded protein is CASSPPQGNHNEQFF.